This T cell receptor (beta chain) was observed in a study of cytomegalovirus exposure and HLA in healthy donors. Use of 60 Vbeta and 13 Jbeta primers characterized the PCR. The data were produced by immunoSEQ multiplex PCR, yet TCRdb's version contains in-frame clones alone and is incomplete. The sample lists about 110,000 clones; around 85% were seen once. After removal of 3 bases from V and 7 bases from J, the junction contained 11 bases not matched to a gene. CDR1 is SEHNR and CDR2 is FQNEAQ in the germline V gene (reference sequence). The CDR3 has 15 amino acids. On this clone itself: The antigen is not known.

Findings of the study overall: Sequencing had likely introduced a cluster of highly shared sequence variants as an artifact.

Sequencing used PBMCs. This chain joins TRBV7-9 and TRBJ2-7, with 8 bases fitting TRBD1. The sequence was collected from a man aged 40-49 years in good health and CMV-seronegative. The CDR3 DNA sequence: TGTGCCAGCAGCTTGGACAGGGTAGTGGAGGGGGAGCAGTACTTC. Residues: CASSLDRVVEGEQYF.